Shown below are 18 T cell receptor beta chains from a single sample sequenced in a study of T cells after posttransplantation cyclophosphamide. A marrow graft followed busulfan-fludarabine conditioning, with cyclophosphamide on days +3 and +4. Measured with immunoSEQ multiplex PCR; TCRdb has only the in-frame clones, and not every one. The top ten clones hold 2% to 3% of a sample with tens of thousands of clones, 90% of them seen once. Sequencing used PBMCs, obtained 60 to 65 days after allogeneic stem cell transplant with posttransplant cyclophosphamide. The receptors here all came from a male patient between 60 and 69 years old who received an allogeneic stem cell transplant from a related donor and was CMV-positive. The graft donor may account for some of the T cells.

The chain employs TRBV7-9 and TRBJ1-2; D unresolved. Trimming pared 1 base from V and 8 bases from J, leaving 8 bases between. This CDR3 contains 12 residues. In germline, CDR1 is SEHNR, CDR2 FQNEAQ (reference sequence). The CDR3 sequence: CASSLETGGYTF. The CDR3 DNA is TGTGCCAGCAGCTTAGAGACTGGGGGCTACACCTTC.

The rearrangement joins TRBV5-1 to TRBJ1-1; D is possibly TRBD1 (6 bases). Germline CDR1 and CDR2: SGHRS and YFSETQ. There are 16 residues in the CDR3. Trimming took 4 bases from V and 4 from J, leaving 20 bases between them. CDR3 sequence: CASSPVGDKISTEAFF. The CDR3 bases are TGCGCCAGCAGCCCGGTAGGGGACAAAATATCCACTGAAGCTTTCTTT.

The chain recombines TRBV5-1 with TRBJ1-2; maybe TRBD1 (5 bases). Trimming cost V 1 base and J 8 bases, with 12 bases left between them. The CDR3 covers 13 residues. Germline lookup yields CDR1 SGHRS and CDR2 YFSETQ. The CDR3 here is CASSLNQGGGYTF. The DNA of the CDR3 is TGCGCCAGCAGCTTGAATCAGGGAGGGGGCTACACCTTC.

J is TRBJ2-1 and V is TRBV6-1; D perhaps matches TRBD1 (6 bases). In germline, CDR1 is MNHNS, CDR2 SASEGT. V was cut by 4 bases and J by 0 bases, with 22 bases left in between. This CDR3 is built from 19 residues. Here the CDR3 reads CASSAVLGTSRSSYNEQFF. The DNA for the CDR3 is TGTGCCAGCAGTGCCGTTTTGGGGACATCAAGAAGCTCCTACAATGAGCAGTTCTTC.

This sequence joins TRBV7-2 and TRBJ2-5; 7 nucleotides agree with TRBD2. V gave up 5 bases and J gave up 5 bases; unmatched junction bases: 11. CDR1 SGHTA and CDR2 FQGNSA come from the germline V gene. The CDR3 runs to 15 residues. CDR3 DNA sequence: TGTGCCAGCAGCCGGATTGGGGGGGGACGCGAGACCCAGTACTTC. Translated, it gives CASSRIGGGRETQYF.

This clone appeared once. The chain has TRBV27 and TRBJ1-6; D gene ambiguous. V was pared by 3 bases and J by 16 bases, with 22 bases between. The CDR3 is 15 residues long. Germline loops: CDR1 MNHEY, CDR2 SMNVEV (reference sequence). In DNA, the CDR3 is TGTGCCAGCAGTTTGAGCGGAGGCCTCCGGGATTATCTCCACTTT. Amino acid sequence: CASSLSGGLRDYLHF.

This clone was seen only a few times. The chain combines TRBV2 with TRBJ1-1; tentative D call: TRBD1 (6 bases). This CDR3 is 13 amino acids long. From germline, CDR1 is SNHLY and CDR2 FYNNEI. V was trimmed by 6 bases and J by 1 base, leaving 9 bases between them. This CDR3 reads CASSGQKNTEAFF. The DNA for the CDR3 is TGTGCCAGCAGCGGACAGAAGAACACTGAAGCTTTCTTT.

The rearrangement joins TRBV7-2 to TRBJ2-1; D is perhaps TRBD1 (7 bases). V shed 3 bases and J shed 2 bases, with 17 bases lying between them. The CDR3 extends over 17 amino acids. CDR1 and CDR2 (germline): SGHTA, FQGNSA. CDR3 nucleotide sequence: TGTGCCAGCAGCTTCCAGGGGGGCTCTTCCCCCTACAATGAGCAGTTCTTC. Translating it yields CASSFQGGSSPYNEQFF.

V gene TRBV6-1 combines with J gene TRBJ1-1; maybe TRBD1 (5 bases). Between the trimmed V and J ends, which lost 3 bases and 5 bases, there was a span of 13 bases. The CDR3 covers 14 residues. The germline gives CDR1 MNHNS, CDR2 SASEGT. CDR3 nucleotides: TGTGCCAGCAGTGATAGGGGCGTGGGGACTGAAGCTTTCTTT. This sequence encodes CASSDRGVGTEAFF.

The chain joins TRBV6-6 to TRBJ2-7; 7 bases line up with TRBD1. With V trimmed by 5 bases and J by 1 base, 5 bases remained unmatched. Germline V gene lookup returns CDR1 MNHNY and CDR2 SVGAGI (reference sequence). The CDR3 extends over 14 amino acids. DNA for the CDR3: TGTGCCAGCAGTGTCGACAGGGATTCCTACGAGCAGTACTTC. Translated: CASSVDRDSYEQYF.

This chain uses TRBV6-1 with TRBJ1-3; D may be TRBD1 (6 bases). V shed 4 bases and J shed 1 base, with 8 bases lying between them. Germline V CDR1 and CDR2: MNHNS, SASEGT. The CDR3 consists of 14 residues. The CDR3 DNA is TGTGCCAGCAGTGCGGGACAATCTGGAAACACCATATATTTT. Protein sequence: CASSAGQSGNTIYF.

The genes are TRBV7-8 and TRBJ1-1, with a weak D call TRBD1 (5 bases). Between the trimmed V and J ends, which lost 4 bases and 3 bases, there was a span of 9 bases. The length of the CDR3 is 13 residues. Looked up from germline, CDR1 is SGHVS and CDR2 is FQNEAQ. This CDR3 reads CASSSTRDTEAFF. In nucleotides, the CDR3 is TGTGCCAGCAGCTCTACCAGGGACACTGAAGCTTTCTTT.

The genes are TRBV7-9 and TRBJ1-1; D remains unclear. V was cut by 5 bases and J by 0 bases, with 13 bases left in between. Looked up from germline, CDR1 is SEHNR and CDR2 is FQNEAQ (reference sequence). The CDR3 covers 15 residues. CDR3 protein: CASSPTPLVNTEAFF. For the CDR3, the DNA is TGTGCCAGCAGCCCTACCCCACTAGTGAACACTGAAGCTTTCTTT.

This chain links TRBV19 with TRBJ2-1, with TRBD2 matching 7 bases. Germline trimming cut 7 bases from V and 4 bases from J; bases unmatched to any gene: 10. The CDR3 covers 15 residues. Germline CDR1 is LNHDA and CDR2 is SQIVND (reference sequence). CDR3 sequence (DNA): TGTGCCAGTACCCTCGAGTCTAGCGGTTACAATGAGCAGTTCTTC. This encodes CASTLESSGYNEQFF.

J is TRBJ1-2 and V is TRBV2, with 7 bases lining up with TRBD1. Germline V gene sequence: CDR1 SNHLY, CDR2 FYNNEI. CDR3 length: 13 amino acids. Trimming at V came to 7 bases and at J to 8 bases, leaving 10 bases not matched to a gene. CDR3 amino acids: CASNLSGTEGYTF. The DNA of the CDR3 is TGTGCCAGCAATTTATCCGGGACAGAGGGCTACACCTTC.

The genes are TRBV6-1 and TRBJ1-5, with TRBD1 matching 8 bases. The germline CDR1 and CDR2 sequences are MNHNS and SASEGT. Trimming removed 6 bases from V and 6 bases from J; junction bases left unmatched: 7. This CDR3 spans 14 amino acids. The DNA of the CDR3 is TGTGCCAGCAGACGCCGACAGGGGAGTCAGCCCCAGCATTTT. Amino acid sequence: CASRRRQGSQPQHF.

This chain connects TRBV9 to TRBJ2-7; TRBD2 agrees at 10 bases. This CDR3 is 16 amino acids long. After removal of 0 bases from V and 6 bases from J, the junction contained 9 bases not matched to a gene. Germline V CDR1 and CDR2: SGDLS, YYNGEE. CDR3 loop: CASSVDRGTSVGEQYF. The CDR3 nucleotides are TGTGCCAGCAGCGTAGATCGAGGGACTAGCGTAGGCGAGCAGTACTTC.

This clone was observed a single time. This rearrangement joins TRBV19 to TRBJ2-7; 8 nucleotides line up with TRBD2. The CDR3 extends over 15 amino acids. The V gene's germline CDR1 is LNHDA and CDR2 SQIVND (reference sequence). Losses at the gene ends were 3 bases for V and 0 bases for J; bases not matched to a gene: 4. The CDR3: CASSISGTSSYEQYF. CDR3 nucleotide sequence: TGTGCCAGTAGTATCTCCGGGACTAGCTCCTACGAGCAGTACTTC.